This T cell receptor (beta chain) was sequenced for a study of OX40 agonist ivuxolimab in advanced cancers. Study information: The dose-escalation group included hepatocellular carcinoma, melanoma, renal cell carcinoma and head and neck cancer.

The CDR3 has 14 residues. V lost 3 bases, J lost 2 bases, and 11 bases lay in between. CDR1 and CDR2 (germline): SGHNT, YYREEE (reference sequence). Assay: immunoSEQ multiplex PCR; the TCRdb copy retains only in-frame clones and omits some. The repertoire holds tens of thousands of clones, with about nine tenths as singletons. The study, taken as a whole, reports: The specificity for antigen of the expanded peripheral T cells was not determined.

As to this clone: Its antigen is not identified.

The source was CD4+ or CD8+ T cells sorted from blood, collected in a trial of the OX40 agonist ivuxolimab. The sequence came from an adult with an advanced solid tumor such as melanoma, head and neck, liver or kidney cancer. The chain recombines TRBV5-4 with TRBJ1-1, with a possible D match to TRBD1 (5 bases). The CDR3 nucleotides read TGTGCCAGCAGCTCCCGGGGGAGCAACACTGAAGCTTTCTTT. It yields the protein CASSSRGSNTEAFF.